A single sample is the source of the 23 T cell receptor beta chains below, sequenced in a study of spatial heterogeneity in lung cancer. Time point meaning: sample taken at primary tumor resection. Extraction of whole RNA from tumor, nontumor lung or frozen PBMC preceded unsorted sequencing. TCRdb redid the calling of the 5' RACE reads with MiXCR, one entry per CDR3 protein. The sample carries some 29,000 distinct CDR3 sequences, approximately 8.1% recorded once. The source was PBMCs, collected at surgery. Source of these receptors: a female donor with early-stage non-small cell lung cancer.

This chain uses TRBV2 with TRBJ1-2; maybe TRBD1 (5 bases). The CDR3 is 16 residues long. Trimming took 6 bases from V and 8 from J, leaving 25 bases between them. Germline assignment: CDR1 SNHLY and CDR2 FYNNEI. CDR3 in amino acids: CASSERGPFGASGYTF. The CDR3 DNA is TGTGCCAGCAGCGAAAGGGGCCCGTTTGGGGCCAGCGGCTACACCTTC.

This clonotype was observed at least ten times. The chain is built from TRBV6-5 and TRBJ1-5, with 8 bases identical to TRBD1. The germline V gene has CDR1 MNHEY and CDR2 SVGAGI. The CDR3 has 17 amino acids. V trimming: 0 bases; J trimming: 5 bases; junction bases outside the gene matches: 9. The CDR3 DNA is TGTGCCAGCAGTTACTCGGCCCCGGACAGGGTCCATCAGCCCCAGCATTTT. Residues: CASSYSAPDRVHQPQHF.

In its sample, this clonotype was seen many times. As DNA, the CDR3 is TGTGCCAGCAGTTTAGGGGGTCCGGAGGGTACGCAGTATTTT. Its protein is CASSLGGPEGTQYF. The chain joins TRBV27 to TRBJ2-3; weak D call: TRBD2 (6 bases). The CDR3 is 14 amino acids. The germline V gene has CDR1 MNHEY and CDR2 SMNVEV (reference sequence). The V and J ends lost 2 bases and 8 bases respectively, with 14 bases between them.

The genes are TRBV2 and TRBJ2-3, with 12 bases aligning to TRBD1. V shed 11 bases, J shed 5 bases, and the junction held 11 bases outside the gene matches. The V gene's germline CDR1 is SNHLY and CDR2 FYNNEI. This CDR3 has 15 amino acids. Written as DNA, the CDR3 is TGTGCCTCCACCTCCGGGACAGGGGGCAGAGATACGCAGTATTTT. Its protein is CASTSGTGGRDTQYF.

This clonotype occurred many times. The chain uses TRBV20-1 and TRBJ2-7; 10 nucleotides line up with TRBD2. CDR1 and CDR2 (germline): DFQATT, SNEGSKA (reference sequence). The V gene end was trimmed by 5 bases and the J gene end by 6 bases; junction bases not matched to a gene: 22. This CDR3 spans 18 amino acids. Here the CDR3 reads CSAPNGQYASGSLVEQYV. The CDR3 DNA reads as TGCAGTGCTCCTAATGGGCAGTACGCTAGCGGGAGCCTGGTCGAGCAGTACGTC.

This clonotype was observed at least ten times. The V and J genes are TRBV7-9 and TRBJ2-7, with 9 bases that match TRBD1. Germline V gene lookup returns CDR1 SEHNR and CDR2 FQNEAQ (reference sequence). After removal of 6 bases from V and 1 base from J, the junction contained 10 bases not matched to a gene. This CDR3 region has 16 residues. DNA of the CDR3: TGTGCCAGCAGTCTTACAGGGGGCCGGACGTCCTACGAGCAGTACTTC. It translates to CASSLTGGRTSYEQYF.

The sample holds many counts of this clonotype. The chain has TRBV28 and TRBJ2-7; 10 bases fit TRBD1. J was trimmed by 2 bases and V by 6 bases; bases with no gene match: 1. The CDR3 runs to 13 residues. From germline, CDR1 is MDHEN and CDR2 SYDVKM. In DNA form, the CDR3 reads TGTGCCAGCAGAGGACAGGGGGCCTACGAGCAGTACTTC. The encoded protein is CASRGQGAYEQYF.

As concerns this clonotype: A single base separates this from a much larger clone, so it may be a read error. J is TRBJ2-5 and V is TRBV25-1; 9 nucleotides line up with TRBD1. Unmatched junction bases numbered 3, after V lost 6 bases and J lost 4 bases. This CDR3 has 13 residues. From germline, CDR1 is MGHDK and CDR2 SYGVNS. The DNA for the CDR3 is TGTGCCAGCAGAGACAGGGGGTTAGAGACCCAGTACTTC. It encodes CASRDRGLETQYF.

There are many counts of this clonotype. The chain uses TRBV5-1 and TRBJ2-5; D ambiguous. CDR3 length equals 13 residues. Germline V gene sequence: CDR1 SGHRS, CDR2 YFSETQ. V was cut by 0 bases and J by 0 bases, with 3 bases left in between. CDR3 amino acids: CASSLGNQETQYF. CDR3 DNA: TGCGCCAGCAGCTTGGGAAACCAAGAGACCCAGTACTTC.

The chain couples TRBV15 to TRBJ2-1; TRBD2 matches 10 bases. The germline V gene encodes CDR1 LNHNV and CDR2 YYDKDF (reference sequence). The CDR3 runs to 15 residues. The trim removed 3 bases at V and 9 bases at J, leaving 8 bases unmatched. CDR3 sequence reads: CATSRPSGSIGEQFF. The DNA for the CDR3 is TGTGCCACCAGCAGGCCTAGCGGGAGTATTGGTGAGCAGTTCTTC.

This clonotype occurred many times. The rearrangement uses TRBV2 and TRBJ2-4, with 7 bases lining up with TRBD1. CDR3 length equals 13 residues. Trimming at V came to 6 bases and at J to 6 bases, leaving 5 bases not matched to a gene. The V gene's germline CDR1 is SNHLY and CDR2 FYNNEI. DNA for the CDR3: TGTGCCAGCAGCGCTAACAGGGGAAACATTCAGTACTTC. It specifies CASSANRGNIQYF.

CDR3 DNA: TGTGCCAGCAGTGAAAGGCAGGGTAGGGCAGATACGCAGTATTTT. Its translation: CASSERQGRADTQYF. The genes are TRBV6-1 and TRBJ2-3, with a possible D match to TRBD1 (5 bases). The CDR3 runs to 15 residues. Germline V lookup: CDR1 MNHNS, CDR2 SASEGT. V gave up 2 bases and J gave up 4 bases, with 13 bases separating them.

The rearrangement uses TRBV11-2 and TRBJ2-2, with 14 bases identical to TRBD2. CDR1 SGHAT and CDR2 FQNNGV come from the germline V gene. The CDR3 has 18 residues. The J segment lost 4 bases and the V segment lost 5 bases, leaving 9 bases of the junction unmatched. The CDR3: CASSPWTSGRMVTGELFF. The CDR3 nucleotides read TGTGCCAGCAGCCCCTGGACTAGCGGGAGGATGGTCACCGGGGAGCTGTTTTTT.

This chain connects TRBV7-9 to TRBJ2-2; D is unresolved. V was shortened by 2 bases and J by 12 bases, with 13 bases between the two germline ends. CDR1 and CDR2 (germline): SEHNR, FQNEAQ (reference sequence). CDR3 length: 13 residues. This CDR3 is CASSLIAAAKLFF. The DNA of the CDR3 is TGTGCCAGCAGCTTAATTGCCGCGGCGAAGCTGTTTTTT.

This clonotype was recorded at least ten times. The V and J genes are TRBV7-6 and TRBJ1-5, with D hard to call. Trimming shortened V by 5 bases and J by 0 bases, and 11 bases separated the two germline ends. The CDR3 is 15 residues long. The germline CDR1 and CDR2 sequences are SGHVS and FNYEAQ. CDR3 protein: CASSPGRYSNQPQHF. For the CDR3, the DNA is TGTGCCAGCAGCCCGGGGAGGTATAGCAATCAGCCCCAGCATTTT.

Ten or more counts support this clonotype. The J gene is TRBJ2-7, the V gene TRBV2; 9 nucleotides align to TRBD1. The germline V gene encodes CDR1 SNHLY and CDR2 FYNNEI. The CDR3 has 13 amino acids. V shed 6 bases and J 7 bases; nucleotides not matched to a gene: 7. The CDR3 DNA reads TGTGCCAGCAGGGACAGGGGAGCGGATGAGCAGTACTTC. It encodes CASRDRGADEQYF.

The chain links TRBV4-1 to TRBJ2-1; 7 bases fit TRBD2. Germline CDR1 is MGHRA and CDR2 is YSYEKL. The V segment lost 4 bases and the J segment 8 bases; nucleotides outside the gene matches: 14. The CDR3 loop spans 16 amino acids. For the CDR3, the DNA is TGCGCCAGCAGCCCGGAGACTGGCGGGAGTTCCCATGAGCAGTTCTTC. Translated, it gives CASSPETGGSSHEQFF.

There are many counts of this clonotype. This rearrangement joins TRBV5-1 to TRBJ2-7; TRBD1 might be the D (6 bases). This CDR3 comprises 15 residues. The V gene lost 2 bases and the J gene lost 0 bases, with 12 bases spanning the gap. Germline V gene lookup returns CDR1 SGHRS and CDR2 YFSETQ. CDR3 DNA: TGCGCCAGCAGCTTAGGACAGACCAGCTCCTACGAGCAGTACTTC. Protein: CASSLGQTSSYEQYF.

This clonotype has a handful of counts. The chain couples TRBV2 to TRBJ2-7; 7 positions agree with TRBD1. CDR3 length equals 16 residues. V dropped 7 bases and J dropped 6; count of bases not matched to a gene: 18. Germline V gives CDR1 SNHLY, CDR2 FYNNEI. CDR3 nucleotides: TGTGCCAGCACCCTAGGGCGTCGACAGGGTATGGGCGAGCAGTACTTC. It yields the protein CASTLGRRQGMGEQYF.

This clonotype has at least ten counts. The chain carries TRBV2 and TRBJ2-3; no reliable D call. The CDR3 totals 13 residues. The V gene's germline CDR1 is SNHLY and CDR2 FYNNEI. Trimming removed 4 bases at V and 7 bases at J, with 12 bases between. The CDR3 DNA reads as TGTGCCAGCAGTGGTTTGGTGGGGTATACGCAGTATTTT. Amino acid sequence: CASSGLVGYTQYF.

This clonotype was observed many times. V gene TRBV10-3 combines with J gene TRBJ2-7; 7 bases align to TRBD1. V trimming: 4 bases; J trimming: 3 bases; junction bases outside the gene matches: 0. The germline V gene encodes CDR1 ENHRY and CDR2 SYGVKD. This CDR3 is 12 amino acids long. CDR3 loop: CAISGQGYEQYF. The CDR3 DNA follows: TGTGCCATCAGTGGACAGGGCTACGAGCAGTACTTC.

This clonotype was detected many times. The chain joins TRBV7-3 to TRBJ2-1, with D tentatively TRBD1 or TRBD2 (5 bases each). Germline CDR1 and CDR2: SGHTA and FQGTGA. CDR3 length: 17 amino acids. With 5 bases removed from V and 0 bases from J, the gap between germline ends came to 17 bases. The CDR3 is CASSPAGTQSSYNEQFF. CDR3 in DNA: TGTGCCAGCAGCCCTGCCGGGACCCAGAGCTCCTACAATGAGCAGTTCTTC.

In its sample, this clonotype was seen many times. The rearrangement links TRBV6-2 or TRBV6-3 to TRBJ2-7; D possibly uses TRBD1 or TRBD2 (5 bases each). This CDR3 has 11 amino acids. With 8 bases removed from V and 2 bases from J, the gap between germline ends came to 7 bases. Looked up from germline, CDR1 is MNHEY and CDR2 is SVGEGT. The CDR3 protein is CASSGPYEQYV. CDR3 DNA: TGTGCCAGCTCGGGACCCTACGAGCAGTACGTC.